The rows below give T cell receptor beta chains drawn from one sample of a study of beta chain features in type 1 diabetes. Clones were sequenced by immunoSEQ multiplex PCR, and TCRdb holds only the in-frame ones, with some missing. The data contain fewer than 110,000 clones, 28% of them singletons. The source material was central memory CD4+ T cells from blood. These receptors originate from a woman aged 18-29 years with type 1 diabetes. Both conserved end residues are part of each CDR3. The D gene is left open where the match is weak. Size is omitted from some rows. Given values are once, few, many or a class for expanded clones.

d_call	clone_size	j_call	v_call	cdr3_nt	cdr3_aa
.	.	TRBJ2-1	TRBV5-6	TGTGCCAGCAGCTTGGTCGGGACACAGGTTTACAATGAGCAGTTCTTC	CASSLVGTQVYNEQFF
.	.	TRBJ2-2	TRBV7-9	TGTGCCAGCAGCTTTGGGCTATCCACCGGGGAGCTGTTTTTT	CASSFGLSTGELFF
TRBD1	once	TRBJ1-2	TRBV28	TGTGCCAGCAGTACGGACAGGAGCTACACCTTC	CASSTDRSYTF
.	.	TRBJ2-1	TRBV5-4	TGTGCCAGCAGCCGGTTCGACGGAGACAATGAGCAGTTCTTC	CASSRFDGDNEQFF
TRBD1	few	TRBJ1-1	TRBV6-6	TGTGCCAGTACCCATTACAGGGGACCGACTGAAGCTTTCTTT	CASTHYRGPTEAFF
.	few	TRBJ1-2	TRBV5-1	TGCGCCAGCAGCTTAGGGGGAACCTATGGCTACACCTTC	CASSLGGTYGYTF
TRBD2	.	TRBJ2-4	TRBV7-8	TGTGCCAGCAGGGCGGGAGGAAACATTCAGTACTTC	CASRAGGNIQYF
.	few	TRBJ2-5	TRBV4-2	TGTGCCAGCAGCTTTGGTGGCCAGGGGAAAGAGACCCAGTACTTC	CASSFGGQGKETQYF
.	few	TRBJ1-1	TRBV6-4	TGTGCCAGCAGCAGGGGTTACGGCACTGAAGCTTTCTTT	CASSRGYGTEAFF
.	few	TRBJ1-2	TRBV28	TGTGCCAGCAGTTTACGGACAGACTGGGGCTACACCTTC	CASSLRTDWGYTF
TRBD1	.	TRBJ2-5	TRBV29-1	TGCAGCGCCATTGAGGGGGCTGGCGAGACCCAGTACTTC	CSAIEGAGETQYF
TRBD2	.	TRBJ2-1	TRBV7-2	TGTGCCAGCAGCCTTCGACTAGCGGGAGGACGAAATGAGCAGTTCTTC	CASSLRLAGGRNEQFF
TRBD2	.	TRBJ2-1	TRBV30	TGTGCCTGGACCGGACTAGCGGAGTACAATGAGCAGTTCTTC	CAWTGLAEYNEQFF
TRBD1	few	TRBJ1-1	TRBV5-6	TGTGCCAGCAGCGCCCTCACAGGGGGCGAGAACACTGAAGCTTTCTTT	CASSALTGGENTEAFF
TRBD1	.	TRBJ2-5	TRBV25-1	TGTGCCAGCAGTGAAGGGACAGGGGGCAAAGAGACCCAGTACTTC	CASSEGTGGKETQYF
.	few	TRBJ1-5	TRBV6-1	TGTGCCAGCAGTGGGGAGGGACGGTACAATCAGCCCCAGCATTTT	CASSGEGRYNQPQHF
.	.	TRBJ1-1	TRBV6-5	TGTGCCAGCAGCCCTGGCGACAGGCGTAACTTGGAAGCTTTCTTT	CASSPGDRRNLEAFF
TRBD2	.	TRBJ2-1	TRBV7-3	TGTGCCAGCAGCCTCAATCCCGGGACTAGCGGGAGTGAGCAGTTCTTC	CASSLNPGTSGSEQFF
TRBD1	.	TRBJ2-3	TRBV5-4	TGTGCCAGCAGCGCCGGGGGACAGGGGAAGGGGGATACGCAGTATTTT	CASSAGGQGKGDTQYF
.	.	TRBJ2-1	TRBV4-3	TGCGCCAGCAGCCAAGATTTAAGGGCGGGAAATGAGCAGTTCTTC	CASSQDLRAGNEQFF
TRBD2	few	TRBJ2-2	TRBV2	TGTGCCAGCGCCGCCCCCCCGGGACTAGCGAGAACCGGGGAGCTGTTTTTT	CASAAPPGLARTGELFF
TRBD2	.	TRBJ2-1	TRBV6-5	TGTGCCAGCAGTTTCATGAGACTAGCGGGAGTCCCTGAGCAGTTCTTC	CASSFMRLAGVPEQFF
.	.	TRBJ2-5	TRBV4-1	TGCGCCAGCAGCCCAAGAGGAGAGACCCAGTACTTC	CASSPRGETQYF
.	.	TRBJ2-3	TRBV5-1	TGCGCCAGCAGCCTGGGCGATACAGATACGCAGTATTTT	CASSLGDTDTQYF
TRBD1	.	TRBJ2-1	TRBV7-7	TGTGCCAGCAGCTTAGCGCAGGGGGATGAGCAGTTCTTC	CASSLAQGDEQFF
TRBD2	.	TRBJ2-1	TRBV5-6	TGTGCCAGCAGCTGGGGACGGGGGGATCAGTTCTTC	CASSWGRGDQFF
TRBD1	.	TRBJ1-5	TRBV4-1	TGCGCCAGCAGCCGACCCCCGGGACAGGGGGGACAGCCCCAGCATTTT	CASSRPPGQGGQPQHF
TRBD2	few	TRBJ2-3	TRBV5-1	TGCGCCAGCAGCTTGGGGCTAGCGGGAGGTTCCGTTACGCAGTATTTT	CASSLGLAGGSVTQYF
.	few	TRBJ2-1	TRBV5-5	TGTGCCAGCAGCTTCGGCGGCTCCTACAATGAGCAGTTCTTC	CASSFGGSYNEQFF
.	.	TRBJ2-1	TRBV4-1	TGCGCCAGCAGCCAAGAACAACACCCTCGGGGTGGTGGGCCCGATGAGCAGTTCTTC	CASSQEQHPRGGGPDEQFF
.	few	TRBJ2-3	TRBV10-3	TGTGCCATCAGTGAGTCCAGACAGCCAAGAGATACGCAGTATTTT	CAISESRQPRDTQYF
.	.	TRBJ2-7	TRBV7-2	TGTGCCAGCAGCTTAGTTCAGGGGTCCTACGAGCAGTACTTC	CASSLVQGSYEQYF
.	few	TRBJ2-1	TRBV19	TGTGCCAGTTCCCCCCGCGGGTACAATGAGCAGTTCTTC	CASSPRGYNEQFF
TRBD1	few	TRBJ1-2	TRBV5-1	TGCGCCAGCAGCCGCGGGACAGATTATGGCTACACCTTC	CASSRGTDYGYTF
TRBD2	.	TRBJ2-1	TRBV11-3	TGTGCCAGCAGCCCGGTCCCTAGCGGGAGTTACAATGAGCAGTTCTTC	CASSPVPSGSYNEQFF
.	few	TRBJ1-1	TRBV25-1	TGTGCCAGCAGCGGACTCACAGGGAGCCCTGAAGCTTTCTTT	CASSGLTGSPEAFF
.	.	TRBJ1-2	TRBV28	TGTGCCAGCAGTTTAACGGGTAGAGGCTATGGCTACACCTTC	CASSLTGRGYGYTF
.	.	TRBJ2-4	TRBV15	TGTGCCACCAGCAGAGTCTCGGAAAACATTCAGTACTTC	CATSRVSENIQYF
TRBD1	.	TRBJ1-1	TRBV5-6	TGTGCCAGCAGCCGTCCCGACAGGGTGACTGAAGCTTTCTTT	CASSRPDRVTEAFF
.	once	TRBJ2-2	TRBV2	TGTGCCAGCAGTGAGCGACAGACCATGGGGGAGCTGTTTTTT	CASSERQTMGELFF
.	.	TRBJ2-3	TRBV2	TGTGCCAGCAGCGCCCAGGGGCCTAGCACAGATACGCAGTATTTT	CASSAQGPSTDTQYF
.	.	TRBJ1-1	TRBV30	TGTGCCTGGAGTGTACGTAGCAGGAACACTGAAGCTTTCTTT	CAWSVRSRNTEAFF
TRBD1	.	TRBJ2-7	TRBV5-1	TGCGCCAGCAGCCCCGGGACAGGGGGCTACGAGCAGTACTTC	CASSPGTGGYEQYF
TRBD1	few	TRBJ1-2	TRBV5-4	TGTGCCAGCAGCCGGACAGGGGCGGAGGGCTACACCTTC	CASSRTGAEGYTF
.	.	TRBJ1-1	TRBV5-1	TGCGCCAGCAGCCAGGGTATGAACACTGAAGCTTTCTTT	CASSQGMNTEAFF
.	.	TRBJ2-3	TRBV11-2	TGTGCCAGCAGCTTAGCCGCGGGAAGCACAGATACGCAGTATTTT	CASSLAAGSTDTQYF
TRBD1	.	TRBJ1-4	TRBV11-2	TGTGCCAGCAGCTCGGCGACAGGGTGGGGGGAAAAACTGTTTTTT	CASSSATGWGEKLFF